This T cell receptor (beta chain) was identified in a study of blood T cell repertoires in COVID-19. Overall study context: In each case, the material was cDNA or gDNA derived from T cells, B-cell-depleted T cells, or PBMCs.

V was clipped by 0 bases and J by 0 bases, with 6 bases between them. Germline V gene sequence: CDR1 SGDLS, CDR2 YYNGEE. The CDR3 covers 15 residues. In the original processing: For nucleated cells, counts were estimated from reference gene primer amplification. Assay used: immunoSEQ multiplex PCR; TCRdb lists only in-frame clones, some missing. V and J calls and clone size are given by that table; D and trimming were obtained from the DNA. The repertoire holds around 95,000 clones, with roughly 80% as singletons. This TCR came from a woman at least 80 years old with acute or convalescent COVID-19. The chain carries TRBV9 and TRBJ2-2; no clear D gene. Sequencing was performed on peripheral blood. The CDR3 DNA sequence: TGTGCCAGCAGCGTAGGGGCGACGAACACCGGGGAGCTGTTTTTT. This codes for CASSVGATNTGELFF.